A single sample is the source of the 28 T cell receptor beta chains below, sequenced in a study of blood T cell repertoires in COVID-19. Profiled with immunoSEQ multiplex PCR; TCRdb holds only in-frame clones, not every one. This table has 200,000 to 300,000 clones, roughly 79% appearing once. Source material: peripheral blood. These receptors were taken from an elderly woman with COVID-19, enrolled during active disease.

This chain connects TRBV5-6 to TRBJ1-4, with no clear D. This CDR3 contains 14 residues. Germline lookup yields CDR1 SGHDT and CDR2 YYEEEE. V was shortened by 1 base and J by 8 bases, with 12 bases between the two germline ends. The CDR3 DNA reads as TGTGCCAGCAGCTTGCTGGGCGCTGAGGAAAAACTGTTTTTT. Its protein is CASSLLGAEEKLFF.

This clone was seen only a few times. The chain has TRBV28 and TRBJ1-2; D unclear. This CDR3 has 13 amino acids. Germline V gene data show CDR1 as MDHEN and CDR2 as SYDVKM. V gave up 3 bases and J gave up 2 bases, with 7 bases separating them. This CDR3 is CASSLNQNYGYTF. Written as DNA, the CDR3 is TGTGCCAGCAGTTTGAATCAGAACTATGGCTACACCTTC.

J is TRBJ1-1 and V is TRBV27, with D maybe TRBD1 (5 bases). The germline V and J ends were trimmed by 4 bases and 6 bases, with 24 bases remaining between them. Germline V gene data show CDR1 as MNHEY and CDR2 as SMNVEV (reference sequence). The CDR3 is made up of 17 amino acids. CDR3 in amino acids: CASSSLPYVGGPSEAFF. CDR3 nucleotides: TGTGCCAGCAGTTCCCTACCTTATGTCGGGGGACCCTCTGAAGCTTTCTTT.

This clone came up many times. CDR3 coding DNA: TGTGCCAGCTCACAGCAGCAGGACAGGGGACTTCTCTATGGCTACACCTTC. Protein sequence: CASSQQQDRGLLYGYTF. This chain uses TRBV18 with TRBJ1-2, with TRBD1 matching over 9 bases. V trimming: 4 bases; J trimming: 4 bases; junction bases outside the gene matches: 13. Germline CDR1 and CDR2: KGHSH and LQKENI. This CDR3 is 17 amino acids long.

The J gene is TRBJ1-1, the V gene TRBV10-3, with D possibly being TRBD1 (6 bases). Germline V gene sequence: CDR1 ENHRY, CDR2 SYGVKD. V shed 8 bases and J shed 0 bases, with 13 bases lying between them. This CDR3 is 14 amino acids long. The CDR3 DNA follows: TGTGCCATCCGGGATAAGGGGGTGAACACTGAAGCTTTCTTT. Its translation is CAIRDKGVNTEAFF.

This chain connects TRBV4-1 to TRBJ2-1; 7 nucleotides line up with TRBD1. The trim removed 0 bases at V and 13 bases at J, leaving 12 bases unmatched. Germline CDR1 MGHRA, CDR2 YSYEKL. This CDR3 is 15 amino acids long. The CDR3, as DNA: TGCGCCAGCAGCCAAGATATTAGGGACAGAGGCGGACAGTTCTTC. Its protein is CASSQDIRDRGGQFF.

This rearrangement joins TRBV10-3 to TRBJ2-7; 9 bases align to TRBD1. CDR1 is ENHRY and CDR2 is SYGVKD in the germline V gene. The CDR3 has 13 amino acids. V gave up 6 bases and J gave up 3 bases; unmatched junction bases: 3. CDR3 protein: CAIRTGGDYEQYF. CDR3 DNA: TGTGCCATCAGGACAGGGGGTGACTACGAGCAGTACTTC.

CDR3: CASSRPGGSTEAFF. The CDR3 DNA is TGTGCCAGCTCACGGCCGGGCGGGAGCACTGAAGCTTTCTTT. The chain is built from TRBV18 and TRBJ1-1; D is unclear. Germline CDR1 and CDR2: KGHSH and LQKENI. The V gene lost 4 bases and the J gene lost 4 bases, with 13 bases spanning the gap. CDR3 length: 14 amino acids. Together with reference TRBV18 and TRBJ1-1, the CDR3 gives the full variable domain: NAGVMQNPRHLVRRRGQEARLRCSPMKGHSHVYWYRQLPEEGLKFMVYLQKENIIDESGMPKERFSAEFPKEGPSILRIQQVVRGDSAAYFCASSRPGGSTEAFFGQGTRLTVV.

The chain combines TRBV6-1 with TRBJ2-7, with D possibly TRBD1 on 5 matching bases. V was clipped by 2 bases and J by 1 base, with 9 bases between them. Germline V lookup: CDR1 MNHNS, CDR2 SASEGT. The length of the CDR3 is 14 residues. CDR3 bases: TGTGCCAGCAGTGAAATAAGGGGTTCCTACGAGCAGTACTTC. Amino acids: CASSEIRGSYEQYF.

The CDR3 DNA follows: TGTGCCAGCAGTTTGAGACAGGCTGAAGCTTTCTTT. It encodes CASSLRQAEAFF. The chain recombines TRBV28 with TRBJ1-1; the D gene is possibly TRBD1 (6 bases). The CDR3 sequence is 12 residues long. Germline V gene lookup returns CDR1 MDHEN and CDR2 SYDVKM. The V gene lost 3 bases and the J gene lost 6 bases, with 8 bases spanning the gap.

CDR3 DNA sequence: TGTGCCAGCAGTTCTAGGACTGCATGGGGTAATTCACCCCTCCACTTT. This encodes CASSSRTAWGNSPLHF. The gene calls are TRBV27 and TRBJ1-6; D not resolved. The CDR3 has 16 residues. V was cut by 4 bases and J by 6 bases, with 16 bases left in between. Germline V gene data show CDR1 as MNHEY and CDR2 as SMNVEV (reference sequence).

The chain has TRBV18 and TRBJ1-1; D is ambiguous. CDR1 is KGHSH and CDR2 is LQKENI in the germline V gene. The CDR3 has 12 residues. V was cut by 3 bases and J by 2 bases, with 4 bases left in between. The CDR3 spells CASSPYNTEAFF. CDR3 sequence (DNA): TGTGCCAGCTCACCTTATAACACTGAAGCTTTCTTT. Supplemented by reference TRBV18 and TRBJ1-1, the full variable domain reads NAGVMQNPRHLVRRRGQEARLRCSPMKGHSHVYWYRQLPEEGLKFMVYLQKENIIDESGMPKERFSAEFPKEGPSILRIQQVVRGDSAAYFCASSPYNTEAFFGQGTRLTVV.

The genes are TRBV28 and TRBJ1-2; weak D call: TRBD1 (6 bases). The CDR3 contains 14 residues. The germline gives CDR1 MDHEN, CDR2 SYDVKM. The V end lost 2 bases, the J end lost 6 bases, and 13 bases lay between the germline ends. CDR3 coding DNA: TGTGCCAGCAGTTTAACGGAGCAGGGGAATGGCTACACCTTC. It codes for CASSLTEQGNGYTF.

The CDR3 bases are TGTGCCAGCAGTTTGCGGGTCCCCACCGGGGAGCTGTTTTTT. It codes for CASSLRVPTGELFF. The rearrangement uses TRBV28 and TRBJ2-2, with a tentative D call TRBD2 (5 bases). CDR3 size: 14 residues. V dropped 3 bases and J dropped 4 bases, with 9 bases sitting between them. Per germline, CDR1 MDHEN and CDR2 SYDVKM.

The CDR3, as DNA: TGTGCCAGCAGCCAAGAACCCAGGGGGCCGGGAAGAACTGAAGCTTTCTTT. Its protein is CASSQEPRGPGRTEAFF. The J gene is TRBJ1-1, the V gene TRBV4-2; 8 bases map to TRBD1. The germline gives CDR1 LGHNA, CDR2 YNFKEQ. V gave up 0 bases and J gave up 5 bases; unmatched junction bases: 11. The CDR3 length is 17 residues.

The chain uses TRBV11-2 and TRBJ2-2; D perhaps matches TRBD1 (6 bases). Trimming stripped 5 bases from V and 2 bases from J, with 9 bases between. The germline V gene encodes CDR1 SGHAT and CDR2 FQNNGV. The CDR3 has 14 residues. CDR3 loop: CASSPTGNTGELFF. In DNA, the CDR3 is TGTGCCAGCAGCCCGACAGGAAACACCGGGGAGCTGTTTTTT.

This sequence joins TRBV6-6 and TRBJ1-2; TRBD1 aligns across 8 bases. Germline V gene sequence: CDR1 MNHNY, CDR2 SVGAGI (reference sequence). Germline trimming cut 4 bases from V and 4 bases from J; bases unmatched to any gene: 11. This CDR3 comprises 16 residues. CDR3 bases: TGTGCCAGCAGTTCAGGGGGCGGCCCCAACCGCTATGGCTACACCTTC. Its protein is CASSSGGGPNRYGYTF.

The rearrangement joins TRBV3-1 (or the pseudogene TRBV3-2) to TRBJ1-2; 9 bases fit TRBD1. The CDR3 totals 15 residues. V shed 0 bases and J 7 bases; nucleotides not matched to a gene: 6. Per germline, CDR1 LGHDT and CDR2 YNNKEL (reference sequence). The CDR3: CASSQEGGQGFGYTF. CDR3 DNA sequence: TGTGCCAGCAGCCAAGAAGGAGGACAGGGGTTTGGCTACACCTTC.

This clone was detected only a few times. The chain recombines TRBV28 with TRBJ1-2, with D possibly TRBD1 on 6 matching bases. The CDR3 is 13 amino acids. The germline V and J ends were trimmed by 6 bases and 9 bases, with 17 bases remaining between them. Germline CDR1 MDHEN, CDR2 SYDVKM. In DNA, the CDR3 is TGTGCCAGCAGCCTCTTACAGGGTGTGAGCTACACCTTC. Protein product: CASSLLQGVSYTF.

The chain links TRBV7-2 to TRBJ1-4; D is perhaps TRBD1 (6 bases). The CDR3 spans 14 residues. Looked up from germline, CDR1 is SGHTA and CDR2 is FQGNSA. V dropped 5 bases and J dropped 4 bases, with 11 bases sitting between them. The CDR3 sequence: CASSRGGNNEKLFF. Here the CDR3 DNA reads TGTGCCAGCAGCAGGGGGGGTAATAATGAAAAACTGTTTTTT.

The chain links TRBV18 to TRBJ2-7, with 9 bases fitting TRBD1. With V trimmed by 3 bases and J by 7 bases, 13 bases remained unmatched. The V gene's germline CDR1 is KGHSH and CDR2 LQKENI. The CDR3 spans 16 residues. The CDR3 loop is CASSPSFGTGNREQYF. CDR3 sequence (DNA): TGTGCCAGCTCACCCTCATTTGGGACAGGGAACCGGGAGCAGTACTTC.

This chain links TRBV18 with TRBJ2-1; D perhaps matches TRBD2 (5 bases). V lost 4 bases, J lost 10 bases, and 17 bases lay in between. CDR1 and CDR2 from the germline V gene are KGHSH and LQKENI. This CDR3 has 14 amino acids. Here the CDR3 reads CASSRGLADGEQFF. The CDR3 region has the DNA TGTGCCAGCTCACGAGGACTGGCTGACGGGGAGCAGTTCTTC.

This chain joins TRBV6-6 and TRBJ1-2; a possible D gene is TRBD1 (5 bases). V dropped 5 bases and J dropped 2 bases, with 18 bases sitting between them. Germline V lookup: CDR1 MNHNY, CDR2 SVGAGI (reference sequence). The CDR3 contains 16 residues. The DNA of the CDR3 is TGTGCCAGCAGTAAGTCGGCAGGGATCAACAACTATGGCTACACCTTC. Its translation is CASSKSAGINNYGYTF.

The chain has TRBV5-6 and TRBJ2-7; 7 bases match TRBD2. There are 16 residues in the CDR3. The J segment lost 11 bases and the V segment lost 0 bases, leaving 17 bases of the junction unmatched. CDR1 is SGHDT, CDR2 YYEEEE, per germline. CDR3 loop: CASSLGPDSGTTPKYF. CDR3 bases: TGTGCCAGCAGCTTGGGCCCGGATTCCGGGACTACCCCGAAGTACTTC.

This clone was recorded only once. This chain uses TRBV7-9 with TRBJ2-3, with TRBD2 as a possible D gene (6 bases). This CDR3 contains 11 residues. V was clipped by 4 bases and J by 9 bases, with 8 bases between them. CDR1 is SEHNR and CDR2 is FQNEAQ in the germline V gene (reference sequence). In nucleotides, the CDR3 is TGTGCCAGCAGCTCGACTAGGACGCAGTATTTT. Translated: CASSSTRTQYF.

This chain uses TRBV25-1 with TRBJ1-4; D might be TRBD1 (6 bases). CDR1 is MGHDK, CDR2 SYGVNS, per germline. The CDR3 consists of 13 residues. The germline V and J ends were trimmed by 6 bases and 10 bases, with 15 bases remaining between them. The CDR3 region is CASRGQPLGKLFF. The CDR3 DNA is TGTGCCAGCAGAGGACAGCCCCTTGGAAAACTGTTTTTT.

The V call is TRBV7-9, the J call TRBJ2-3; D unresolved. Trimming removed 1 base at V and 3 bases at J, with 5 bases between. Germline V gene sequence: CDR1 SEHNR, CDR2 FQNEAQ (reference sequence). This CDR3 region has 13 residues. The CDR3 coding sequence is TGTGCCAGCAGCTTAGAAGCTACAGATACGCAGTATTTT. This sequence encodes CASSLEATDTQYF.

The chain combines TRBV2 with TRBJ1-4, with D possibly TRBD1 on 6 matching bases. This CDR3 contains 16 residues. Looked up from germline, CDR1 is SNHLY and CDR2 is FYNNEI. V dropped 2 bases and J dropped 4 bases, with 14 bases sitting between them. CDR3 amino acids: CASSELPGHRNEKLFF. DNA of the CDR3: TGTGCCAGCAGTGAATTGCCGGGACACCGTAATGAAAAACTGTTTTTT.